Following are 27 T cell receptor beta chains from one sample sequenced in a study of T cells in Graves' hyperthyroidism and ophthalmopathy. TCR beta CDR3 sequences were amplified from RNA transcripts. First-round RT-PCR targeting the TCR CDR3 was performed with the HTBI primer set. TCRdb ran MiXCR on the multiplex PCR reads and lists one entry per CDR3 protein. Here the sample spans some 510,000 distinct CDR3 sequences, around 20% being singletons. The material sequenced was blood. The receptors here all came from a man aged 18 to 29 with Graves' hyperthyroidism.

The rearrangement uses TRBV3-1 and TRBJ2-1; 11 nucleotides match TRBD2. With V trimmed by 6 bases and J by 1 base, 2 bases remained unmatched. Germline V lookup: CDR1 LGHDT, CDR2 YNNKEL (reference sequence). CDR3 length equals 15 residues. In DNA form, the CDR3 reads TGTGCCAGCAGGACTAGCGGGACTTCCTACAATGAGCAGTTCTTC. Protein sequence: CASRTSGTSYNEQFF.

This clonotype came up once. A junction end diverges from the germline sequence, so it may reflect a read error. This chain joins TRBV4-1 and TRBJ1-1; weak D call: TRBD1 (5 bases). CDR3 length equals 13 residues. CDR1 and CDR2 from the germline V gene are MGHRA and YSYEKL. The CDR3 sequence: CASSFEGRTESFF. The DNA for the CDR3 is TGCGCCAGCAGCTTCGAGGGGCGCACTGAATCTTTCTTT.

This clonotype was seen ten or more times. In this CDR3 the conserved last residue, phenylalanine or tryptophan, is missing, so a read error is likely. This sequence joins TRBV27 and TRBJ1-1; D is perhaps TRBD1 (5 bases). CDR3 size: 13 residues. Trimming pared 2 bases from V and 3 bases from J, leaving 7 bases between. Germline V CDR1 and CDR2: MNHEY, SMNVEV (reference sequence). This CDR3 is CASSLTGYTEAFL. The CDR3 nucleotides are TGTGCCAGCAGTTTAACAGGATACACTGAAGCTTTCCTT.

The genes are TRBV20-1 and TRBJ2-5; D not certain. The CDR3 sequence is 14 residues long. V was shortened by 8 bases and J by 2 bases, with 18 bases between the two germline ends. Germline values: CDR1 DFQATT, CDR2 SNEGSKA (reference sequence). CDR3 residues: CSPHMGGIQETQYF. CDR3 coding DNA: TGCAGTCCGCACATGGGCGGAATACAAGAGACCCAGTACTTC.

This clonotype was seen at least ten times. The rearrangement links TRBV11-2 to TRBJ1-2; weak D call: TRBD1 (6 bases). In germline, CDR1 is SGHAT, CDR2 FQNNGV. The CDR3 totals 15 residues. Between the trimmed V and J ends, which lost 5 bases and 3 bases, there was a span of 16 bases. The CDR3 DNA reads as TGTGCCAGCAGCCCTGGGGGCAGTGGGTACTATGGCTACACCTTC. Its translation is CASSPGGSGYYGYTF.

This clonotype was recorded at least ten times. This chain joins TRBV6-5 and TRBJ2-7, with D possibly being TRBD1 (5 bases). V lost 0 bases and J lost 2, with 17 bases in between. The CDR3 covers 17 residues. Germline CDR1 MNHEY, CDR2 SVGAGI. The CDR3 DNA sequence: TGTGCCAGCAGTTACTCGAATACCCGCGACAGACCCTACGAGCAGTACTTC. This translates into CASSYSNTRDRPYEQYF.

This clonotype turned up a few times. The chain recombines TRBV12-3 or TRBV12-4 with TRBJ1-5; a possible D gene is TRBD1 (5 bases). CDR3 length equals 13 residues. Trimming removed 8 bases at V and 16 bases at J, with 24 bases between. CDR3 sequence reads: CASGASGDPSAHF. CDR3 nucleotide sequence: TGTGCCAGCGGGGCCTCGGGGGATCCCTCAGCACATTTT.

This clonotype was detected only a few times. The chain is built from TRBV20-1 and TRBJ1-3; a possible D gene is TRBD1 (6 bases). Trimming took 1 base from V and 0 from J, leaving 10 bases between them. The CDR3 sequence is 15 residues long. Germline CDR1 is DFQATT and CDR2 is SNEGSKA (reference sequence). CDR3 loop: CSARGQASSGNTIYF. CDR3 nucleotide sequence: TGCAGTGCTAGAGGACAGGCCTCCTCTGGAAACACCATATATTTT.

This clonotype was counted many times. V and J are TRBV19 and TRBJ1-2, with 7 bases matching TRBD1. The ends lost 5 bases at V and 8 bases at J; junction bases unmatched: 14. Germline CDR1 is LNHDA and CDR2 is SQIVND (reference sequence). The CDR3 is made up of 15 amino acids. The CDR3 coding sequence is TGTGCCAGTAGTCCCTCGACAGGGTTCCCCTACGGCTACACCTTC. Amino acid sequence: CASSPSTGFPYGYTF.

The rearrangement links TRBV11-2 to TRBJ1-5; possibly TRBD1 for D (5 bases). The CDR3 covers 16 residues. The V and J ends lost 1 base and 3 bases respectively, with 13 bases between them. Germline V CDR1 and CDR2: SGHAT, FQNNGV. The CDR3 DNA follows: TGTGCCAGCAGCTTAGGTACGGGACGGAACAATCAGCCCCAGCATTTT. This translates into CASSLGTGRNNQPQHF.

The chain carries TRBV20-1 and TRBJ1-6, with D uncertain. The V gene's germline CDR1 is DFQATT and CDR2 SNEGSKA (reference sequence). V gave up 6 bases and J gave up 1 base, with 19 bases separating them. This CDR3 region has 17 residues. The CDR3 DNA sequence: TGCAGTGCCATAGCGACCCTAATAGGGTCCTATAATTCACCCCTCCACTTT. It is translated as CSAIATLIGSYNSPLHF.

This clonotype has a count of ten or more. The V gene is TRBV28, the J gene TRBJ1-1; D possibly corresponds to TRBD1 (6 bases). CDR3 length: 14 amino acids. Per the germline V gene, CDR1 is MDHEN and CDR2 is SYDVKM. V lost 5 bases and J 9 bases, leaving 19 bases between the germline ends. The CDR3 region has the DNA TGTGCCAGCAGTCCACTCGGGGTACAGGGAAAAGCTTTCTTT. It specifies CASSPLGVQGKAFF.

In this sample, this clonotype turned up many times. The chain has TRBV2 and TRBJ2-7; weak D call: TRBD1 (6 bases). This CDR3 spans 12 amino acids. Germline V gene sequence: CDR1 SNHLY, CDR2 FYNNEI. V was clipped by 7 bases and J by 7 bases, with 14 bases between them. The chain's CDR3 is CASKQGGEEQYF. CDR3 DNA: TGTGCCAGCAAACAAGGGGGAGAGGAGCAGTACTTC.

Ten or more counts support this clonotype. This chain connects TRBV5-5 to TRBJ1-1, with 11 bases that match TRBD1. Losses at the gene ends were 3 bases for V and 3 bases for J; bases not matched to a gene: 4. Germline loops: CDR1 SGHKS, CDR2 YYEKEE (reference sequence). The CDR3 covers 15 residues. CDR3 in DNA: TGTGCCAGCAGCTGGGGGACAGGGGGTGACACTGAAGCTTTCTTT. This gives the protein CASSWGTGGDTEAFF. The full variable domain, its missing parts supplied by reference TRBV5-5 and TRBJ1-1, is DAGVTQSPTHLIKTRGQQVTLRCSPISGHKSVSWYQQVLGQGPQFIFQYYEKEERGRGNFPDRFSARQFPNYSSELNVNALLLGDSALYLCASSWGTGGDTEAFFGQGTRLTVV.

This clonotype was seen repeatedly, ten times or more. V gene TRBV6-5 combines with J gene TRBJ2-7; 9 positions agree with TRBD1. Germline assignment: CDR1 MNHEY and CDR2 SVGAGI. CDR3 length equals 16 residues. Germline trimming cut 3 bases from V and 1 base from J; bases unmatched to any gene: 7. CDR3 nucleotide sequence: TGTGCCAGCAGTTATTACGGGACAGGGACTTCCTACGAGCAGTACTTC. Encoded protein: CASSYYGTGTSYEQYF.

This clonotype has just a few counts. This chain uses TRBV4-1 with TRBJ2-7, with 12 positions matching TRBD2. The CDR3 has 15 residues. Germline CDR1 and CDR2: MGHRA and YSYEKL. Trimming cost V 0 bases and J 9 bases; bases outside gene matches: 6. CDR3 region: CASSQETSGRGVQYF. As DNA, the CDR3 is TGCGCCAGCAGCCAAGAGACTAGCGGGAGAGGGGTGCAGTACTTC.

This clonotype was seen more than once but under ten times. The chain couples TRBV2 to TRBJ1-1, with D uncertain. Germline V CDR1 and CDR2: SNHLY, FYNNEI. V was pared by 8 bases and J by 0 bases, with 13 bases between. The CDR3 totals 14 residues. CDR3 DNA sequence: TGTGCCAGCCAGATAGAATTTATGAACACTGAAGCTTTCTTT. Its protein is CASQIEFMNTEAFF.

V usage is TRBV18 and J usage is TRBJ1-2, with D possibly being TRBD1 (5 bases). This CDR3 is built from 16 residues. The V end was cut by 3 bases, the J end by 5 bases, with 19 bases between. In germline, CDR1 is KGHSH, CDR2 LQKENI. CDR3 sequence: CASSPEGFGAPYGYTF. The CDR3 DNA follows: TGTGCCAGCTCACCCGAGGGCTTCGGGGCCCCATATGGCTACACCTTC.

This clonotype was seen ten or more times. The V and J genes are TRBV6-5 and TRBJ1-5; 7 bases map to TRBD1. Losses at the gene ends were 5 bases for V and 7 bases for J; bases not matched to a gene: 14. The germline V gene has CDR1 MNHEY and CDR2 SVGAGI. This CDR3 has 16 residues. The DNA of the CDR3 is TGTGCCAGCAGTAGACAGGGATGGGGACTCGGGCAGCCCCAGCATTTT. This gives the protein CASSRQGWGLGQPQHF.

The sample holds many counts of this clonotype. This chain uses TRBV12-3 or TRBV12-4 with TRBJ1-2; D is unresolved. The CDR3 loop spans 14 amino acids. V shed 1 base and J shed 4 bases, with 10 bases lying between them. The CDR3 protein is CASSLGTWGYGYTF. CDR3 bases: TGTGCCAGCAGTTTAGGGACCTGGGGCTATGGCTACACCTTC.

This clonotype was found many times. V and J are TRBV12-5 and TRBJ2-7, with D tentatively TRBD2 (6 bases). This CDR3 has 14 amino acids. Germline V lookup: CDR1 LGHNT, CDR2 FRNRAP. Trimming removed 1 base at V and 2 bases at J, with 9 bases between. CDR3 region: CASGLDGRPYEQYF. The DNA of the CDR3 is TGTGCTAGTGGTTTGGACGGGAGACCCTACGAGCAGTACTTC.

This chain links TRBV2 with TRBJ2-6, with 8 bases fitting TRBD1. Germline values: CDR1 SNHLY, CDR2 FYNNEI. V gave up 4 bases and J gave up 4 bases; unmatched junction bases: 9. The CDR3 covers 17 residues. The CDR3: CASSASTGGPGANVLTF. CDR3 DNA sequence: TGTGCCAGCAGTGCTAGTACAGGGGGTCCCGGGGCCAACGTCCTGACTTTC.

This clonotype has a count of ten or more. The J gene is TRBJ1-1, the V gene TRBV12-3 or TRBV12-4, with D hard to call. The CDR3 covers 15 residues. V was clipped by 2 bases and J by 3 bases, with 13 bases between them. The CDR3 sequence is CASSLSFGLDTEAFF. DNA for the CDR3: TGTGCCAGCAGTTTAAGTTTTGGGCTGGACACTGAAGCTTTCTTT.

This clonotype was detected many times. The rearrangement joins TRBV6-1 to TRBJ2-3; D could derive from TRBD1 or TRBD2 (5 bases each). The CDR3 totals 13 residues. V lost 7 bases and J 4 bases, leaving 12 bases between the germline ends. The germline V gene encodes CDR1 MNHNS and CDR2 SASEGT. The CDR3 protein is CASTDGASDTQYF. The CDR3, as DNA: TGTGCCAGCACCGACGGGGCATCAGATACGCAGTATTTT.

In this sample, this clonotype turned up many times. The gene calls are TRBV20-1 and TRBJ1-1; the match to TRBD1 covers 7 bases. The CDR3 length is 13 residues. Looked up from germline, CDR1 is DFQATT and CDR2 is SNEGSKA (reference sequence). V lost 6 bases and J lost 5; bases outside the gene matches: 9. The CDR3 bases are TGCAGTGCCCCACGACAGGGTGGGACTGAAGCTTTCTTT. Translated: CSAPRQGGTEAFF.

This clonotype was counted a few times. This chain's CDR3 is CASRLGTRGPLETQYF. CDR3 coding DNA: TGTGCCAGCAGACTGGGGACTAGAGGACCATTGGAGACCCAGTACTTC. The rearrangement uses TRBV12-3 or TRBV12-4 and TRBJ2-5; 8 nucleotides match TRBD2. The J segment lost 5 bases and the V segment lost 6 bases, leaving 14 bases of the junction unmatched. The CDR3 is made up of 16 amino acids.

This clonotype has at least ten counts. The gene calls are TRBV28 and TRBJ1-1; D gene uncertain. The V end was cut by 8 bases, the J end by 2 bases, with 9 bases between. The CDR3 is 12 amino acids. Looked up from germline, CDR1 is MDHEN and CDR2 is SYDVKM. The CDR3 loop reads CASFVGNTEAFF. DNA for the CDR3: TGTGCCAGCTTCGTGGGTAACACTGAAGCTTTCTTT.